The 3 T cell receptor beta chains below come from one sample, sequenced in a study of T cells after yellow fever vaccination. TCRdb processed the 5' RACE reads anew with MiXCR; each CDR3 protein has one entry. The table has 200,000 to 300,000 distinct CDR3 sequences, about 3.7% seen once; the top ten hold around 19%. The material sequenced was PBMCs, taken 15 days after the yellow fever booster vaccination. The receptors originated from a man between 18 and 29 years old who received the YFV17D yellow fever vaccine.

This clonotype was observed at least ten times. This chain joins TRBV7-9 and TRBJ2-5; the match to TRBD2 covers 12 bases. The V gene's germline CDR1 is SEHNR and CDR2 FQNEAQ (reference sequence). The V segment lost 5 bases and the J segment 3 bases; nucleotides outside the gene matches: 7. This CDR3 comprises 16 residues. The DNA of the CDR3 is TGTGCCAGCAGCAAGCATAGGACTAGCGGGGAAGAGACCCAGTACTTC. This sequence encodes CASSKHRTSGEETQYF.

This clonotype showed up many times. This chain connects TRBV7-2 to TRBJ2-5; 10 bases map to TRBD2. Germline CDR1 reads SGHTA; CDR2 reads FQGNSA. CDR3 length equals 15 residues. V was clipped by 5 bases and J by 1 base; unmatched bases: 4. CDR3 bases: TGTGCCAGCAGCGGTAGCGGGGGGACCCAAGAGACCCAGTACTTC. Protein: CASSGSGGTQETQYF.

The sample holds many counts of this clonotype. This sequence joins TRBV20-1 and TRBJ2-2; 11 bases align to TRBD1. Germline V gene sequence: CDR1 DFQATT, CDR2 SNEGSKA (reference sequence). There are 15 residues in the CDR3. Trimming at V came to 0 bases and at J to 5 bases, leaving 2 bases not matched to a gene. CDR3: CSARDWDRGTGELFF. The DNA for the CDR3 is TGCAGTGCTAGAGATTGGGACAGGGGGACCGGGGAGCTGTTTTTT.